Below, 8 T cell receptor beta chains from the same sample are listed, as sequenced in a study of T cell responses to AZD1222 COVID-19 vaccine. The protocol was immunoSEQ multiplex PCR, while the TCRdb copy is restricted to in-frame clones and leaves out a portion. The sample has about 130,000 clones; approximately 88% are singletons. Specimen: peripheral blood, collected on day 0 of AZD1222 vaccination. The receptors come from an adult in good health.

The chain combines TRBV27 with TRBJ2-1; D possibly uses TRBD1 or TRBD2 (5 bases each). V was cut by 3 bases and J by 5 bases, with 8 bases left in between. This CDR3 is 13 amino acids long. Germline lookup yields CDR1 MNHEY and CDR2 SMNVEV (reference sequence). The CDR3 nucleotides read TGTGCCAGCAGTTTCGGGGCCAACAATGAGCAGTTCTTC. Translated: CASSFGANNEQFF.

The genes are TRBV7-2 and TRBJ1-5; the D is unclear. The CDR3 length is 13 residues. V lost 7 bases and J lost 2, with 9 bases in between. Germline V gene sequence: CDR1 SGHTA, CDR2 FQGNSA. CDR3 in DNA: TGTGCCAGCAAGCGTACGGGCAATCAGCCCCAGCATTTT. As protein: CASKRTGNQPQHF.

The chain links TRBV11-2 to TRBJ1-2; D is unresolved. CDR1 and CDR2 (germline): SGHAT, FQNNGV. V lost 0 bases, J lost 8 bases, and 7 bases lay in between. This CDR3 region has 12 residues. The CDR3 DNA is TGTGCCAGCAGCTTAGACGCCTGGGGCTACACCTTC. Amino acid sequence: CASSLDAWGYTF.

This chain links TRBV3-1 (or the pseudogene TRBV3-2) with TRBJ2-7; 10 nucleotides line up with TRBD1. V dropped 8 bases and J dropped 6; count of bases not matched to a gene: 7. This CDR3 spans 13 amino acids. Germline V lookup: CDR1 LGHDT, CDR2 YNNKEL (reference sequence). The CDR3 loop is CASRGTGVFEQYF. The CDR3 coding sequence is TGTGCCAGCCGCGGGACAGGGGTTTTCGAGCAGTACTTC.

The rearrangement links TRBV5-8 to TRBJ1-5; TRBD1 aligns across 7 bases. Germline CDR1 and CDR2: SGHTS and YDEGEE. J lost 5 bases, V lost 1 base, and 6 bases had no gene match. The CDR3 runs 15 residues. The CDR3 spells CASSLYRGGDQPQHF. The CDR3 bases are TGTGCCAGCAGCTTGTACAGGGGCGGAGATCAGCCCCAGCATTTT. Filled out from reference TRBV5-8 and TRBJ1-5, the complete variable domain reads EAGVTQSPTHLIKTRGQQATLRCSPISGHTSVYWYQQALGLGLQFLLWYDEGEERNRGNFPPRFSGRQFPNYSSELNVNALELEDSALYLCASSLYRGGDQPQHFGDGTRLSIL.

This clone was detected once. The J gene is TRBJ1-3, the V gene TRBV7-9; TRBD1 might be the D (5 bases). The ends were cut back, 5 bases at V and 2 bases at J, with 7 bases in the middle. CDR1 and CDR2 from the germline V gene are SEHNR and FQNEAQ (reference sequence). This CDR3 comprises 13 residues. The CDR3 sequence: CASSGGAGNTIYF. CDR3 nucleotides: TGTGCCAGCAGCGGGGGTGCTGGAAACACCATATATTTT.

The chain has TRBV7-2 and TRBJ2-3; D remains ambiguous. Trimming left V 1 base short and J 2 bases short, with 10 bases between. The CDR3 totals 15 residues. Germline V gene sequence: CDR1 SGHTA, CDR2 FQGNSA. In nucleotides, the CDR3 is TGTGCCAGCAGCTTAGGTCCGGGCCCCACAGATACGCAGTATTTT. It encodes CASSLGPGPTDTQYF.

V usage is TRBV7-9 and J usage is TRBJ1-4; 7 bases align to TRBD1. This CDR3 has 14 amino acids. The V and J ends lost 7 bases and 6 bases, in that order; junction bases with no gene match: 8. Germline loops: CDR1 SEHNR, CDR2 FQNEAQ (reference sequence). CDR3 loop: CASNLAGGDEKLFF. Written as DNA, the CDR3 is TGTGCCAGCAACCTAGCAGGGGGTGATGAAAAACTGTTTTTT.